This TCR beta chain emerged from a study of cytomegalovirus exposure and HLA in healthy donors (dated by TCRdb to the late 2010s). The study in broad terms: In an earlier analysis of 587 of the donors, 250 to 350 Gb of sequence data and 95 million to 130 million unique TCR beta sequences from 150 million to 200 million T cells were reported. An early release that covered roughly 600 HLA-typed donors contained approximately 300 gigabases of sequencing data and about 84 million unique TCR sequences. Among the roughly 430 genotyped donors, around 81% belonged to the genetic ancestry cluster associated with self-reported Caucasian donors. The aim of the study was to test whether cataloging public T cell receptors could identify signatures of past pathogen exposure. The study profiled the T cell repertoires of more than 500 subjects by immunosequencing and related them to cytomegalovirus serostatus. In addition to the first cohort of 666 subjects, a separate validation cohort of approximately 120 different subjects was used. To predict cytomegalovirus infection status, the study brought together high-throughput TCR immunosequencing, statistical association of individual TCRs with disease status, and machine learning. A later analysis re-examined previously published TCR beta repertoires from roughly 650 donors and added high-resolution HLA genotyping to investigate patterns of TCR occurrence. In the later analysis, no new phenotypic data were used to find candidate immune exposures; instead, reliance was placed on TCR beta sequences and their occurrence across donors. An earlier analysis of 587 of the donors applied high-throughput TCR beta sequencing to assess whether each TCR beta V gene segment acted as functional or pseudogenic. Donor age, sex, ethnicity and CMV serostatus were collected together with the repertoire data. A later genetic analysis used genome-wide SNP genotypes for about three fifths of the 666 donors, treating that subset as a discovery cohort. Every discovery cohort repertoire had been produced on one sequencing platform. Class I and class II HLA loci were covered by the typing at four-digit resolution. Typing coverage differed by locus: A, B, C, DRB1 and DQB1 were typed in about 629-640 donors, DQA1 in roughly 510, DPA1 in approximately 610, and DPB1 in roughly 470. Because of strong linkage in the cohort, four or five DR-DQ haplotypes were treated as single units for association and clustering. Across about 380 genotyped donors of the cohort, an average of approximately 220,000 unique TCR beta nucleotide sequences per donor were sequenced, and 15% to 20% of those sequences were non-productive. Broader findings and caveats from the paper: Because some donors lacked HLA typing at each locus, the association tests relied only on the typed subset. Roughly uniform sequencing depth across donors was assumed in presence/absence analyses, although this assumption may not hold. A later analysis associated about 17,000 TCR beta sequences with specific HLA alleles at a false discovery rate of 0.05. This cohort had only TCR beta chains sequenced, and the lack of alpha or paired-chain data limited which features could be detected. Most CMV-associated TCR beta chains appeared to be HLA-restricted in a later analysis, and the HLA associations seemed to be driven largely by CMV exposure. Correlated functional status among segregating V segments might reflect linkage disequilibrium, but an unknown experimental factor could not be ruled out. In a later analysis, HLA-associated TCR beta chains showed more clonal expansion and lower generation probabilities than non-associated chains that were equally common. A further reported finding was that TCR beta sequences accurately predicted the HLA-A and HLA-B alleles for most subjects in the first cohort. Because the 87-base-pair reads could not distinguish some IMGT-functional V segments, including TRBV6-2 and TRBV6-3, those segments were excluded. The earlier analysis of approximately 590 of the donors excluded 15 to 20 rarely observed V segments, including chromosome 9 orphons, because counts were too low. The classifier was reported to diagnose cytomegalovirus status with high specificity and sensitivity in both the original cohort and the validation cohort. Across donors, most TCR sequences were observed very rarely, whereas some public TCRs were present in many individuals. A total of some 180 TCR beta chains were listed by the study as associated with cytomegalovirus. A few of the identified cytomegalovirus-associated TCR beta chains were confirmed in vitro to be specific for cytomegalovirus antigens. CMV serostatus was the only immune exposure information available for the cohort. In an earlier analysis of approximately 600 of the donors, most TCR beta V segments were observed in productive rearrangements about 90% or about 30% of the time, broadly matching IMGT annotations. A cluster of highly shared sequence variants was judged likely to represent a technical artifact of the sequencing pipeline. It was suggested by the authors that the approach could potentially be generalized to other disease states and immunological phenotypes. In a later analysis, TCR association rates were found to vary across HLA loci, with the most associated TCRs seen for DRB1 alleles and the fewest for HLA-C alleles. In a later genetic analysis, a missense DCLRE1C variant was associated with V-gene and J-gene trimming of TCR beta chains, and the association was replicated in an independent cohort. In a later analysis, several top co-occurrence clusters were reported to appear linked to parvovirus B19, influenza, CMV and Epstein-Barr virus. Compared with the roughly 600-donor mean, donors in an Asian-associated ancestry cluster had fewer N-insertions in productive TCRs, according to a later genetic analysis. Assigning TCR associations to individual alleles was difficult when HLA alleles, especially DR and DQ, strongly co-occurred.

The cohort was made up of 500 to 850 healthy bone marrow donors. At the time of sampling, every cohort member was nominally healthy, though immune exposures that went unrecorded were likely present. The donor was CMV seronegative and was included in the group of several hundred seronegative cohort members. A peripheral blood sample was provided by each donor, and peripheral blood mononuclear cells were used for TCR beta sequencing. The Qiagen DNeasy Blood Extraction Kit was used to extract genomic DNA from the blood cell samples. Details on this clone: There is no known antigen for this receptor. The record has no base qualities; no much larger clone is one base away.

There are 19 amino acids in the CDR3, from cysteine to phenylalanine inclusive. Only the CDR3 portion is preserved as DNA: 57 bases, with reading frame beginning at the first base. Clipping removes 2 bases from V and 4 bases from J, with 11 as the unmatched junction base count. For CDR1 and CDR2, the germline V gene lists MDHEN and SYDVKM. The library came from the immunoSEQ multiplex PCR assay. A mixture of 60 forward primers for TCR Vbeta segments and 13 reverse primers for TCR Jbeta segments was used in the multiplex PCR. The CDR3 region of rearranged TCR beta genes was amplified from genomic DNA with a multiplex PCR assay. On the Illumina HiSeq System, the amplified TCR beta libraries were sequenced as 87-base-pair reads. The authors processed their data as follows. A later analysis tallied roughly 76 million unique TCR beta chains across the approximately 670 repertoires, and some 12 million of those chains were shared by two or more donors. Raw reads were error-corrected and collapsed into unique sequences with a nearest-neighbor algorithm that merged closely related sequences to remove PCR and sequencing errors. Alignment of CDR3 sequences to IMGT reference sequences was used to assign V, D and J gene segments. Each retained sequence needed at least a six-nucleotide match to both a V gene segment and a J gene segment. A rearrangement was called productive if the CDR3 had no stop codons and remained in frame with V and J, and every other rearrangement was called non-productive. CDR3 was defined by IMGT convention, running from the second conserved V-encoded cysteine to the conserved J-encoded phenylalanine. The earlier analysis of roughly 590 of the donors excluded sequences that lacked an unambiguous match to a single V gene segment. An earlier analysis of a few hundred of the donors classified V segments as functional when productive rearrangements were above 56.7% and as segregating when the standard deviation between donors was above 5%. A statistical classification framework was built to diagnose cytomegalovirus status from the catalog of TCR beta chain sequences. In a later analysis, V and J genes were assigned by comparing TCR nucleotide sequences against IMGT/GENE-DB human TR gene sequences. Using the TCRdist pipeline, a later analysis assigned CDR3 sequences along with most-parsimonious VDJ recombination scenarios. In a later analysis, every TCR beta chain was defined by the combination of its CDR3 amino acid sequence and its V-gene family, and reads without a unique V-gene family were dropped. A later analysis removed 600 or so highly shared, low-generation-probability nucleotide sequences to deal with suspected cross-contamination and a sequencing artifact. In a later analysis, a clonal expansion index was calculated for each public chain from normalized within-repertoire ranks of inferred template counts. In a later analysis, generation probabilities were computed using a VDJ recombination model fitted to out-of-frame rearrangements, and the results were checked against IGoR. A later analysis scored TCR-TCR, TCR-HLA and TCR-CMV co-occurrence with hypergeometric tests, applying a repertoire-size bias correction to TCR pairs. A later analysis estimated false discovery rates by permuting HLA or CMV assignments 20 times. In a later analysis, co-occurring TCRs were grouped using DBSCAN, with TCRdist sequence similarity added in when clustering inside HLA-allele-positive subsets. For co-occurrence clustering, repertoires with fewer than 30,000 or more than 120,000 public chains were excluded, along with 5 or 6 repertoires with anomalous nucleotide sharing. TCRdb re-hosts the immuneACCESS table, in-frame sequences only. Its copies lack some clones; in the studies checked, an unresolved V gene accounts for under half of them, and the cause for the rest is not known. V and J calls and clone size come straight from that table; D and trimming were deduced from the DNA. Recorded for this sample are 110,000 to 150,000 clones; about 85% of them occurred a single time. The ten largest make up about 2.5% of the sample.

Material for sequencing was PBMCs. Rearrangement joined TRBV28 to TRBJ2-1, with 13 central nucleotides matching TRBD2. This clonotype was obtained from a boy aged 2 to 10 in good health and CMV-seronegative. Here the CDR3 is given as CASSLTSGRASRIYNEQFF. The sequence in DNA is TGTGCCAGCAGTTTAACTAGCGGGAGGGCCAGTAGAATTTACAATGAGCAGTTCTTC.